This T cell receptor (beta chain) was obtained from a study of blood T cell repertoires in COVID-19. CDR1 and CDR2 from the germline V gene are LNHDA and SQIVND (reference sequence). CDR3 length: 17 amino acids. The germline V and J ends were trimmed by 10 bases and 0 bases, with 21 bases remaining between them. Original data processing: It was from reference gene primer amplification that nucleated cell counts were estimated. Assay: immunoSEQ multiplex PCR; the TCRdb copy retains only in-frame clones and omits some. That table supplies the V and J calls and clone size; D and trimming were determined from the DNA. The profile shows about 200,000 clones, approximately 91% of them singletons.

Input material: peripheral blood. The genes are TRBV19 and TRBJ1-4; possibly TRBD1 for D (5 bases). The TCR originated in a man between 18 and 35 years old with active or convalescent COVID-19. CDR3 residues: CATRPTGKAATNEKLFF. The DNA of the CDR3 is TGTGCCACCCGACCAACAGGAAAGGCTGCAACTAATGAAAAACTGTTTTTT.